These T cell receptor beta chains were read from a single sample in a study of cytomegalovirus exposure and HLA in healthy donors. Sequencing used immunoSEQ multiplex PCR; TCRdb keeps in-frame clones, though not all of them. The table includes approximately 160,000 clones, more than 65% detected once. The material sequenced was PBMCs. The source of these receptors is a woman in her thirties or forties in good health and CMV-seropositive. CDR3s include the opening cysteine and the closing phenylalanine or tryptophan.

CDR3 length	J gene	V gene	CDR3 protein
14	TRBJ1-2	TRBV5-1	CASSLPDRGEGYPF
15	TRBJ2-3	TRBV6-1	CASLTRRGHTDTQYF
17	TRBJ2-3	TRBV27	CASSSYRGLSSTDTQYF
15	TRBJ1-1	TRBV2	CASSEFGGGNTEAFF
14	TRBJ2-1	TRBV10-3	CAIRARTGDNEQFF
17	TRBJ2-2	TRBV7-2	CASSLAVGGGDTGELFF
13	TRBJ2-1	TRBV5-1	CASSGPGQEEQFF
15	TRBJ1-3	TRBV5-5	CASSLGAGPGNTIYF
14	TRBJ1-4	TRBV5-1	CASSLAPGGEKLFF
15	TRBJ1-4	TRBV5-1	CASRKGVNANEKLFF
13	TRBJ1-2	TRBV7-9	CASSSDSSYGYTF
15	TRBJ1-1	TRBV5-1	CASSSRTGGTTEAFF
16	TRBJ2-3	TRBV4-3	CASIKASGEREGTQYF
15	TRBJ1-2	TRBV6-5	CASSYSAGGDYGYTF
15	TRBJ2-1	TRBV9	CASSVGRGGLGEQFF
14	TRBJ2-7	TRBV5-1	CASRPDRGNNEQYF
17	TRBJ2-5	TRBV28	CASTSLSRRGIQETQYF
14	TRBJ1-5	TRBV28	CASSFADSNQPQHF